One and the same sample provided the 16 T cell receptor beta chains below, sequenced in a study of human CD8 memory T cell subsets. UMI-labeled 5' RACE was the method by which TCR beta libraries were made. TCRdb reprocessed the 5' RACE reads and stores each CDR3 protein as one record, lacking DNA. This sample's clone table lists around 6,800 distinct CDR3 sequences. Early memory CD8+ T cells that were CCR7+ PD-1+ TIGIT+ with exhausted-like traits constituted the TPEX cells. Specimen: CD8+ T cells from PBMCs. The receptors were gathered from a human donor in good health.

The chain carries TRBV28 and TRBJ1-2; TCRdb reports TRBD1, a call that lacks DNA to check it against. The CDR3 is 17 amino acids. CDR1 is MDHEN, CDR2 SYDVKM, per germline. The CDR3 is CASRKPGQGPPGDGYTF.

This clonotype is identified as medium-sized from frequency. J is TRBJ2-3 and V is TRBV11-3; the D gene TCRdb calls, TRBD1, cannot be checked with no DNA. In germline, CDR1 is SGHNT, CDR2 YENEEA. CDR3 length: 15 amino acids. The CDR3 sequence: CASSSDRVTADTQYF.

This chain joins TRBV7-9 and TRBJ2-7. This CDR3 is 15 amino acids long. The germline CDR1 and CDR2 sequences are SEHNR and FQNEAQ (reference sequence). The CDR3 sequence is CASSLVAVFAYEQYF.

The CDR3 sequence: CASSLGQGAGNTIYF. This chain uses TRBV27 with TRBJ1-3; absent DNA, TCRdb's TRBD1 call cannot be checked. The CDR3 totals 15 residues. CDR1 is MNHEY and CDR2 is SMNVEV in the germline V gene (reference sequence).

This chain uses TRBV7-9 with TRBJ1-1; TCRdb reports TRBD1, a call that lacks DNA to check it against. CDR1 is SEHNR, CDR2 FQNEAQ, per germline (reference sequence). The CDR3 sequence is 14 residues long. CDR3 sequence reads: CASSLDAGYTEAFF. The full variable domain, completed using reference TRBV7-9 and TRBJ1-1, is DTGVSQNPRHKITKRGQNVTFRCDPISEHNRLYWYRQTLGQGPEFLTYFQNEAQLEKSRLLSDRFSAERPKGSFSTLEIQRTEQGDSAMYLCASSLDAGYTEAFFGQGTRLTVV.

V usage is TRBV19 and J usage is TRBJ1-2; there is no DNA to check the TCRdb D call of TRBD1. This CDR3 is 12 amino acids long. Germline CDR1 and CDR2: LNHDA and SQIVND (reference sequence). The CDR3 here is CASSIPGFGYTF.

Frequency places this clonotype as medium-sized. This sequence joins TRBV23-1 and TRBJ2-7; without DNA, the TCRdb call of TRBD1 cannot be checked. TRBV23-1 is treated as an ORF (open reading frame) with a function not yet certain. This CDR3 has 15 residues. CDR3 amino acids: CASSQSEGSAYEQYF.

The rearrangement links TRBV5-4 to TRBJ2-5; the D call of TRBD2 rests on TCRdb alone, since no DNA is present to check it. CDR1 and CDR2 (germline): SGHNT, YYREEE (reference sequence). The CDR3 runs to 13 residues. The CDR3 is CASSPTSDETQYF.

This clonotype counts as medium-sized (0.01 to 0.1%) by frequency. The chain links TRBV7-8 to TRBJ2-2; the TCRdb call, TRBD2, lacks DNA for checking. From germline, CDR1 is SGHVS and CDR2 FQNEAQ. This CDR3 is 15 amino acids long. The CDR3 loop reads CASSIAGGPHGELFF. The variable domain in full, completed from reference TRBV7-8 and TRBJ2-2, reads GAGVSQSPRYKVAKRGQDVALRCDPISGHVSLFWYQQALGQGPEFLTYFQNEAQLDKSGLPSDRFFAERPEGSVSTLKIQRTQQEDSAVYLCASSIAGGPHGELFFGEGSRLTVL.

This clonotype is labeled medium-sized based on frequency. The V call is TRBV11-2, the J call TRBJ2-7; lacking DNA, the TRBD1 call made by TCRdb goes unchecked. The CDR3 is 13 residues long. Germline V gene data show CDR1 as SGHAT and CDR2 as FQNNGV. The CDR3 reads CASSSYRDYEQYF.

This chain joins TRBV6-5 and TRBJ2-7; with no DNA, the TCRdb D assignment of TRBD2 cannot be verified. The CDR3 consists of 14 residues. Germline CDR1 is MNHEY and CDR2 is SVGAGI. CDR3 amino acids: CASRRLAGVLEQYF.

CDR3 amino acids: CASSPLGLEQPQHF. This chain links TRBV28 with TRBJ1-5. This CDR3 comprises 14 residues. Germline CDR1 reads MDHEN; CDR2 reads SYDVKM.

The rearrangement joins TRBV5-1 to TRBJ1-6; with no DNA, the TCRdb D assignment of TRBD1 cannot be verified. Germline values: CDR1 SGHRS, CDR2 YFSETQ. The CDR3 loop spans 17 amino acids. CDR3 residues: CASSLEGGGWGNSPLHF.

The rearrangement joins TRBV7-2 to TRBJ2-2; the TCRdb D gene call, TRBD1, has no DNA to confirm it. There are 14 residues in the CDR3. CDR1 and CDR2 (germline): SGHTA, FQGNSA. The CDR3 region is CASTPGAYTGELFF.

The rearrangement uses TRBV9 and TRBJ2-7. This CDR3 has 14 amino acids. Germline CDR1 is SGDLS and CDR2 is YYNGEE. The CDR3 sequence is CASSPEDGFYEQYF.

The chain has TRBV29-1 and TRBJ2-7; the TCRdb call, TRBD1, lacks DNA for checking. CDR3 size: 15 residues. CDR1 SQVTM and CDR2 ANQGSEA come from the germline V gene. CDR3 amino acids: CSVEERGDNTYEQYF.